This T cell receptor (beta chain) was sequenced in a study of PD-1 blockade in classical Hodgkin lymphoma. All patients relapsed after autologous stem cell transplantation, and brentuximab vedotin exposure varied. The CDR3 has 15 residues. Germline V gene data show CDR1 as LNHDA and CDR2 as SQIVND (reference sequence). Trimming stripped 6 bases from V and 4 bases from J, with 16 bases between. TCRdb's copy holds only in-frame clones and misses some; the assay was immunoSEQ multiplex PCR. The table lists roughly 47,000 clones, around 80% of them singletons. This TCR came from a human donor with classical Hodgkin lymphoma. V is TRBV19 and J is TRBJ1-3, with D tentatively TRBD1 (5 bases). The material sequenced was peripheral blood mononuclear cells (PBMCs), taken before the second cycle of nivolumab. The CDR3 spells CASRRAGTAGNTIYF. In DNA form, the CDR3 reads TGTGCCAGTAGAAGAGCTGGGACGGCCGGAAACACCATATATTTT. The full variable domain, rest sourced from reference TRBV19 and TRBJ1-3, is DGGITQSPKYLFRKEGQNVTLSCEQNLNHDAMYWYRQDPGQGLRLIYYSQIVNDFQKGDIAEGYSVSREKKESFPLTVTSAQKNPTAFYLCASRRAGTAGNTIYFGEGSWLTVV.